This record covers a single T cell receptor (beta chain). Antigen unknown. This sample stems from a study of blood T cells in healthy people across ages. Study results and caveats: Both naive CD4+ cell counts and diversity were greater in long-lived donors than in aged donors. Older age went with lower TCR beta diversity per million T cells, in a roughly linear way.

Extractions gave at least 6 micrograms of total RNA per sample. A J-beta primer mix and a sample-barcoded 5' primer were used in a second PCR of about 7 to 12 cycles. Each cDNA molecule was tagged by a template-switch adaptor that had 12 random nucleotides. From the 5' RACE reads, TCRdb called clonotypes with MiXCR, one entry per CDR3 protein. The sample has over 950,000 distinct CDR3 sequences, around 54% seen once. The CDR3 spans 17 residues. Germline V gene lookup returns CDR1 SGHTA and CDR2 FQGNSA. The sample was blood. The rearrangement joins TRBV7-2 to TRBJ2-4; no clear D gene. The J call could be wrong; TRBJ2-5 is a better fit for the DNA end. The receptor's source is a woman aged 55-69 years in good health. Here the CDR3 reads CASSQRGGDSNRETQYF. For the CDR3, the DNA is TGTGCCAGCAGCCAAAGAGGCGGAGACTCCAATAGAGAGACCCAGTACTTC.